This T cell receptor beta chain stems from a study of T-cell memory formation after mild COVID-19. In the study overall: TCR clusters mostly belonged to single donors.

General study points: Pre-infection memory already had some responding clones, implying cross-reactive memory joined. Nothing confirmed that second-wave clones peaking on day 37 were specific for SARS-CoV-2.

This CDR3 is 14 amino acids long. Germline V CDR1 and CDR2: SNHLY, FYNNEI. Germline trimming cut 8 bases from V and 9 bases from J; bases unmatched to any gene: 12. Note on this clonotype: No antigen is known for it.

TCRdb re-called the 5' RACE reads through MiXCR, storing one row per CDR3 protein. Of 200,000 to 250,000 distinct CDR3 sequences in the sample, more than 8% were seen once. V gene TRBV2 combines with J gene TRBJ2-4, with 8 bases matching TRBD2. The TCR originated in a man between 18 and 29 years old who had mild COVID-19 (a few samples of this study predate the infection). Cell type and time point are not known. The sequencing input was PBMCs or a T cell subset sorted from them (not recorded which). The CDR3 reads CASDPGTSSSIQYF. The CDR3 DNA follows: TGTGCCAGCGATCCCGGGACTAGTTCGAGCATTCAGTACTTC.